This record covers a single T cell receptor beta chain. Source study methods: By means of reference gene primer amplification, nucleated cell counts were estimated. The assay was immunoSEQ multiplex PCR, and TCRdb's table has in-frame clones only and misses some. That table supplies the V and J calls and clone size; D and trimming were determined from the DNA. The table has tens of thousands of clones, about four fifths seen once. The data belong to a study of blood T cell repertoires in COVID-19. About the research overall: Samples of COVID-19 (acute and convalescent) were obtained from the United States, Italy and Spain. T cells, B-cell-depleted T cells, or PBMCs provided the cDNA or gDNA that served as material.

This CDR3 contains 12 residues. Germline assignment: CDR1 SGHVS and CDR2 FQNEAQ. V gave up 5 bases and J gave up 5 bases, with 8 bases separating them. Sequenced input: peripheral blood. This receptor was obtained from a man of 80 years or more with active or convalescent COVID-19. V is TRBV7-8 and J is TRBJ2-3; D uncertain. The CDR3 coding sequence is TGTGCCAGCAGCATGCGTGTAGATACGCAGTATTTT. The encoded protein is CASSMRVDTQYF.